A selection of T cell receptor beta chains follows, all from one sample in a study of T cells in Graves' hyperthyroidism and ophthalmopathy. TCRdb independently ran MiXCR on the multiplex PCR reads; one entry per CDR3 protein. The data contain about 640,000 distinct CDR3 sequences, about a fifth of them singletons. Material: blood. Receptors were obtained from a man aged 25-45 years with Graves' ophthalmopathy. Both conserved end residues are part of each CDR3. Each record gives: V gene, J gene, CDR3 length, clone size, D gene, CDR3 DNA, CDR3 protein. The D gene is left open where the match is weak. Clone size is stated in some rows and not others, as once, few, many or a class when expanded.

V gene: TRBV30
J gene: TRBJ2-3
CDR3 length: 13
clone size: many
D gene: NA
CDR3 DNA: TGTGCCTGGAAGAGAGGGAGGACAGATACGCAGTATTTT
CDR3 protein: CAWKRGRTDTQYF

V gene: TRBV6-1
J gene: TRBJ2-3
CDR3 length: 13
clone size: few
D gene: NA
CDR3 DNA: TGTGCCAGCAGGGGGATCGGGGTTGATACGCAGTATTTT
CDR3 protein: CASRGIGVDTQYF

V gene: TRBV7-9
J gene: TRBJ2-6
CDR3 length: 16
clone size: few
D gene: NA
CDR3 DNA: TGTGCCAGCAGCTTAGGCAGGGTATCTGGGGCCAACGTCCTGACTTTC
CDR3 protein: CASSLGRVSGANVLTF

V gene: TRBV3-1
J gene: TRBJ1-1
CDR3 length: 14
clone size: many
D gene: NA
CDR3 DNA: TGTGCCAGCAGCTTTTCCCAGGGGAACACTGAAGCTTTCTTT
CDR3 protein: CASSFSQGNTEAFF

V gene: TRBV9
J gene: TRBJ1-3
CDR3 length: 19
clone size: NA
D gene: NA
CDR3 DNA: TGTGCCAGCAGCGTAGCTACAGGAACTTACGGGGCTTCTGGAAACACCATATATTTT
CDR3 protein: CASSVATGTYGASGNTIYF

V gene: TRBV28
J gene: TRBJ1-1
CDR3 length: 16
clone size: many
D gene: TRBD1
CDR3 DNA: TGTGCCAGCAGTTCACCAGCCGGGACAGGGGGCACTGAAGCTTTCTTT
CDR3 protein: CASSSPAGTGGTEAFF

V gene: TRBV5-1
J gene: TRBJ1-2
CDR3 length: 15
clone size: few
D gene: TRBD1
CDR3 DNA: TGCGCCAGCAGCTTGGTAGGGACAGGAAGCTATGGCTACACCTTC
CDR3 protein: CASSLVGTGSYGYTF

V gene: TRBV19
J gene: TRBJ1-1
CDR3 length: 13
clone size: NA
D gene: NA
CDR3 DNA: TGTGCCAGTAGGGCTTTAGGGCTGGCTGAAGCTTTCTTT
CDR3 protein: CASRALGLAEAFF

V gene: TRBV5-6
J gene: TRBJ2-3
CDR3 length: 13
clone size: few
D gene: NA
CDR3 DNA: TGTGCCAGCAGCCTCTACCTCACAGATACGCAGTATTTT
CDR3 protein: CASSLYLTDTQYF

V gene: TRBV27
J gene: TRBJ2-3
CDR3 length: 15
clone size: many
D gene: TRBD2
CDR3 DNA: TGTGCCAGCAGTTTAGTAGCGGGAGTGGCAGATACGCAGTATTTT
CDR3 protein: CASSLVAGVADTQYF

V gene: TRBV5-1
J gene: TRBJ2-7
CDR3 length: 16
clone size: NA
D gene: TRBD1
CDR3 DNA: TGCGCCAGCAGCCCGGACGGGACAGGGGGCATATACGAGCAGTACTTC
CDR3 protein: CASSPDGTGGIYEQYF

V gene: TRBV5-1
J gene: TRBJ2-1
CDR3 length: 18
clone size: NA
D gene: TRBD2
CDR3 DNA: TGCGCCAGCAGCTTGAGTTCTAGCGGGGTATCATCCTACAATGAGCAGTTCTTC
CDR3 protein: CASSLSSSGVSSYNEQFF

V gene: TRBV6-1
J gene: TRBJ2-1
CDR3 length: 12
clone size: NA
D gene: NA
CDR3 DNA: TGTGCCAGCAGGCCGGACTACAATGAGCAGTTCTTC
CDR3 protein: CASRPDYNEQFF

V gene: TRBV2
J gene: TRBJ2-3
CDR3 length: 15
clone size: many
D gene: NA
CDR3 DNA: TGTGCCAGCAGTGGCCAGAAAGCTAGCACAGATACGCAGTATTTT
CDR3 protein: CASSGQKASTDTQYF

V gene: TRBV6-5
J gene: TRBJ2-1
CDR3 length: 17
clone size: NA
D gene: TRBD2
CDR3 DNA: TGTGCCAGCAGTTACCGCGTAGCGGGAGAGTCCTACAATGAGCAGTTCTTC
CDR3 protein: CASSYRVAGESYNEQFF

V gene: TRBV7-2
J gene: TRBJ2-7
CDR3 length: 16
clone size: many
D gene: NA
CDR3 DNA: TGTGCCAGCAGCCCGGCGAGCGGAGGGAGCTCCTACGAGCAGTACTTC
CDR3 protein: CASSPASGGSSYEQYF

V gene: TRBV15
J gene: TRBJ1-2
CDR3 length: 15
clone size: many
D gene: NA
CDR3 DNA: TGTGCCACCAGCAGCAACCGAAACAACAGGGATGGCTACACCTTC
CDR3 protein: CATSSNRNNRDGYTF

V gene: TRBV6-1
J gene: TRBJ1-4
CDR3 length: 15
clone size: NA
D gene: NA
CDR3 DNA: TGTGCCAGCAGTAGCAACGACCGCTATAATGAAAAACTGTTTTTT
CDR3 protein: CASSSNDRYNEKLFF

V gene: TRBV24-1
J gene: TRBJ2-2
CDR3 length: 18
clone size: NA
D gene: TRBD1
CDR3 DNA: TGTGCCACCAGTGATCCAAAAGGCCGACAGGGGAACACCGGGGAGCTGTTTTTT
CDR3 protein: CATSDPKGRQGNTGELFF

V gene: TRBV20-1
J gene: TRBJ2-1
CDR3 length: 16
clone size: NA
D gene: NA
CDR3 DNA: TGCAGTGCTAGGTGGGACTTCGGGAGCTCCTACAATGAGCAGTTCTTC
CDR3 protein: CSARWDFGSSYNEQFF

V gene: TRBV7-2
J gene: TRBJ1-1
CDR3 length: 16
clone size: NA
D gene: TRBD1
CDR3 DNA: TGTGCCAGCAGCTTAGGCTCCGGGACAGGGAACACTGAAGCTTTCTTT
CDR3 protein: CASSLGSGTGNTEAFF

V gene: TRBV2
J gene: TRBJ2-3
CDR3 length: 17
clone size: many
D gene: NA
CDR3 DNA: TGTGCCAGCAGAGCCGCCCCCCGGGGGAAGACCACAGATACGCAGTATTTT
CDR3 protein: CASRAAPRGKTTDTQYF

V gene: TRBV3-1
J gene: TRBJ2-7
CDR3 length: 16
clone size: few
D gene: TRBD2
CDR3 DNA: TGTGCCAGCAGCCAGGCGGGACTAGCTGGAGTGTACGAGCAGTACTTC
CDR3 protein: CASSQAGLAGVYEQYF

V gene: TRBV20-1
J gene: TRBJ2-1
CDR3 length: 13
clone size: few
D gene: NA
CDR3 DNA: TGCAGTGCTAGGACCACAGGTTACAATGAGCAGTTCTTC
CDR3 protein: CSARTTGYNEQFF

V gene: TRBV20-1
J gene: TRBJ2-2
CDR3 length: 14
clone size: few
D gene: TRBD1
CDR3 DNA: TGCAGTGCTAGGATTCAGGGGGACACCGGGGAGCTGTTTTTT
CDR3 protein: CSARIQGDTGELFF

V gene: TRBV12-3/TRBV12-4
J gene: TRBJ2-3
CDR3 length: 16
clone size: NA
D gene: NA
CDR3 DNA: TGTGCCAGCAATCCCCGGCCGGGCCAAGGACCAGATACGCAGTATTTT
CDR3 protein: CASNPRPGQGPDTQYF

V gene: TRBV7-2
J gene: TRBJ1-5
CDR3 length: 13
clone size: NA
D gene: NA
CDR3 DNA: TGTGCCAGCAGCTTTCGTCGCAATCAGCCCCAGCATTTT
CDR3 protein: CASSFRRNQPQHF

V gene: TRBV28
J gene: TRBJ1-1
CDR3 length: 14
clone size: many
D gene: NA
CDR3 DNA: TGTGCCAGCAGTTTGGGATGGGGGTACACTGAAGCTTTCTTT
CDR3 protein: CASSLGWGYTEAFF

V gene: TRBV6-5
J gene: TRBJ2-1
CDR3 length: 18
clone size: many
D gene: TRBD2
CDR3 DNA: TGTGCCAGCAGTTACCCCGGGACTAGCGGGAGGGCCGGGAATGAGCAGTTCTTC
CDR3 protein: CASSYPGTSGRAGNEQFF

V gene: TRBV6-1
J gene: TRBJ2-7
CDR3 length: 14
clone size: many
D gene: NA
CDR3 DNA: TGTGCCAGCAGTTCTCCTGGCGCTCACTACGAGCAGTACTTC
CDR3 protein: CASSSPGAHYEQYF

V gene: TRBV4-1
J gene: TRBJ1-1
CDR3 length: 14
clone size: NA
D gene: TRBD1
CDR3 DNA: TGCGCCAGCAGCTGGACAGGCCAGAACACTGAAGCTTTCTTT
CDR3 protein: CASSWTGQNTEAFF

V gene: TRBV4-3
J gene: TRBJ2-1
CDR3 length: 17
clone size: few
D gene: TRBD2
CDR3 DNA: TGCGCCAGCAGCCAAGATCTGCTTCTAGCGGGAGCGGTTGAGCAGTTCTTC
CDR3 protein: CASSQDLLLAGAVEQFF

V gene: TRBV6-1
J gene: TRBJ2-4
CDR3 length: 17
clone size: NA
D gene: NA
CDR3 DNA: TGTGCCAGCAGTGAAGCGCTTCGGGGATTCTCGGGATACATTCAGTACTTC
CDR3 protein: CASSEALRGFSGYIQYF

V gene: TRBV5-8
J gene: TRBJ1-5
CDR3 length: 15
clone size: NA
D gene: NA
CDR3 DNA: TGTGCCAGCAGCTTGGCCACGACAGGTAATCAGCCCCAGCATTTT
CDR3 protein: CASSLATTGNQPQHF

V gene: TRBV2
J gene: TRBJ2-3
CDR3 length: 13
clone size: many
D gene: NA
CDR3 DNA: TGTGCCAGCAGTGAAGGGGAGTCGGATACGCAGTATTTT
CDR3 protein: CASSEGESDTQYF

V gene: TRBV5-1
J gene: TRBJ2-7
CDR3 length: 15
clone size: few
D gene: NA
CDR3 DNA: TGCGCCAGCAGCTTGGTTGGGGGGAGGCGAAACGAGCAGTACTTC
CDR3 protein: CASSLVGGRRNEQYF

V gene: TRBV18
J gene: TRBJ2-1
CDR3 length: 13
clone size: many
D gene: NA
CDR3 DNA: TGTGCCAGCTCCCCGCCGAATGAGGGAGAGCAGTTCTTC
CDR3 protein: CASSPPNEGEQFF

V gene: TRBV15
J gene: TRBJ1-1
CDR3 length: 14
clone size: few
D gene: NA
CDR3 DNA: TGTGCCACCAGCAGAGTTCAGGGAAACACTGAAGCTTTCTTT
CDR3 protein: CATSRVQGNTEAFF

V gene: TRBV3-1
J gene: TRBJ2-7
CDR3 length: 16
clone size: few
D gene: NA
CDR3 DNA: TGTGCCAGCAGCCAAGAAAGTGGTGGGAGTCCCTACGAGCAGTACTTC
CDR3 protein: CASSQESGGSPYEQYF

V gene: TRBV30
J gene: TRBJ2-5
CDR3 length: 14
clone size: many
D gene: TRBD2
CDR3 DNA: TGTGCCTGGAGTTCTAGCGGGAGTCGGGAGACCCAGTACTTC
CDR3 protein: CAWSSSGSRETQYF

V gene: TRBV12-3/TRBV12-4
J gene: TRBJ2-5
CDR3 length: 15
clone size: NA
D gene: NA
CDR3 DNA: TGTGCCAGCACTCTCGGATCGATTTCGGGAGAGACCCAGTACTTC
CDR3 protein: CASTLGSISGETQYF

V gene: TRBV5-1
J gene: TRBJ2-4
CDR3 length: 16
clone size: NA
D gene: TRBD2
CDR3 DNA: TGCGCCAGCAGCTTGGGGACTAGCGAAGCCAAAAACATTCAGTACTTC
CDR3 protein: CASSLGTSEAKNIQYF

V gene: TRBV19
J gene: TRBJ1-1
CDR3 length: 15
clone size: NA
D gene: NA
CDR3 DNA: TGTGCCAGTAGTATATATGGACAGCAGAACACTGAAGCTTTCTTT
CDR3 protein: CASSIYGQQNTEAFF

V gene: TRBV12-3/TRBV12-4
J gene: TRBJ1-4
CDR3 length: 15
clone size: NA
D gene: TRBD1
CDR3 DNA: TGTGCCAGCAGTCCCACAGGGGCGGAAAATGAAAAACTGTTTTTT
CDR3 protein: CASSPTGAENEKLFF

V gene: TRBV12-3/TRBV12-4
J gene: TRBJ1-2
CDR3 length: 12
clone size: many
D gene: NA
CDR3 DNA: TGTGCCAGCAGTTCCCTCTGGTTTGGCTACACCTTC
CDR3 protein: CASSSLWFGYTF

V gene: TRBV18
J gene: TRBJ2-1
CDR3 length: 17
clone size: NA
D gene: TRBD1
CDR3 DNA: TGTGCCAGCTCACTAACGCAGGGGGCGGCGGCCTACAATGAGCAGTTCTTC
CDR3 protein: CASSLTQGAAAYNEQFF

V gene: TRBV13
J gene: TRBJ2-1
CDR3 length: 11
clone size: many
D gene: NA
CDR3 DNA: TGTGCCAGCAGCTTTGACCATGAGCAGTTCTTC
CDR3 protein: CASSFDHEQFF

V gene: TRBV30
J gene: TRBJ2-7
CDR3 length: 14
clone size: many
D gene: TRBD2
CDR3 DNA: TGTGCCTGGAGGGCCGCTAGCGGGAGGCACGAGCAGTACTTC
CDR3 protein: CAWRAASGRHEQYF